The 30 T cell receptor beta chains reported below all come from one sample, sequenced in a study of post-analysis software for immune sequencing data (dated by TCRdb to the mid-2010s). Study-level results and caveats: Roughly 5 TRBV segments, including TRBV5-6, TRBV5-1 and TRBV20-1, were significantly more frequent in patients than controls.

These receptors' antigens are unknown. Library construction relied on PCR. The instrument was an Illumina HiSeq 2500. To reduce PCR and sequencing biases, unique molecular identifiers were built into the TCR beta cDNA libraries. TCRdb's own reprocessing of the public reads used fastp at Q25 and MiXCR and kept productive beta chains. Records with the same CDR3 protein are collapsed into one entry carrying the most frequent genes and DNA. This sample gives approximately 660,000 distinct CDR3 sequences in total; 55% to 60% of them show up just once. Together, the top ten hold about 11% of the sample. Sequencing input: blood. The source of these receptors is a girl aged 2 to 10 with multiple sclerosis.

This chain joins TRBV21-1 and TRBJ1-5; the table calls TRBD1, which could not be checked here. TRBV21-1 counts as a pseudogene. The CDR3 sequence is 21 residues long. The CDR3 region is CASSKLPWEGGPDWSNQPQHF. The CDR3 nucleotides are TGTGCCAGCAGCAAACTTCCATGGGAAGGGGGTCCAGATTGGAGCAATCAGCCCCAGCATTTT.

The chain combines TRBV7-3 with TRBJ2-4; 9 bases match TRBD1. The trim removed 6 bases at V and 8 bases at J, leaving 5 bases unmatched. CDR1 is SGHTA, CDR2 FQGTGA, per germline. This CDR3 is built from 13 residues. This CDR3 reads CASSPGQGDIQYF. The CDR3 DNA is TGTGCCAGCAGTCCGGGACAGGGTGACATTCAGTACTTC.

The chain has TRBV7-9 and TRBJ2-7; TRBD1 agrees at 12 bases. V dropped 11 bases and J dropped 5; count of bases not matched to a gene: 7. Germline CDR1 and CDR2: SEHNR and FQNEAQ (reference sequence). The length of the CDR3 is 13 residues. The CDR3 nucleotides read TGTGCCGGGACAGGGGGCGGAGAGGACGAGCAGTACTTC. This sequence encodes CAGTGGGEDEQYF. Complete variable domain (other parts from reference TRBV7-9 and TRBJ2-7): DTGVSQNPRHKITKRGQNVTFRCDPISEHNRLYWYRQTLGQGPEFLTYFQNEAQLEKSRLLSDRFSAERPKGSFSTLEIQRTEQGDSAMYLCAGTGGGEDEQYFGPGTRLTVT.

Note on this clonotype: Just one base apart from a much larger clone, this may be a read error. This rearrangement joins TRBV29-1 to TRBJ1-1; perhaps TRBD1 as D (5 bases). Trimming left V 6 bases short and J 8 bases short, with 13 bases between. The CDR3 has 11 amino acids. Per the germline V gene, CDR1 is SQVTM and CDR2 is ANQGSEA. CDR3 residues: CSVLDGGEAFF. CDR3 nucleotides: TGCAGCGTCCTCGATGGGGGGGAAGCTTTCTTT.

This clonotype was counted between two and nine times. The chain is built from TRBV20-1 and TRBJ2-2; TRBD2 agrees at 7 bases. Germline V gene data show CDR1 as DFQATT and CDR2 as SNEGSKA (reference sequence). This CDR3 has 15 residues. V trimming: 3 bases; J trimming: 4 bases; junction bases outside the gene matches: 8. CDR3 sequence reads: CSASVAGVSTGELFF. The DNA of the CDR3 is TGCAGTGCTAGCGTGGCGGGGGTGAGCACCGGGGAGCTGTTTTTT.

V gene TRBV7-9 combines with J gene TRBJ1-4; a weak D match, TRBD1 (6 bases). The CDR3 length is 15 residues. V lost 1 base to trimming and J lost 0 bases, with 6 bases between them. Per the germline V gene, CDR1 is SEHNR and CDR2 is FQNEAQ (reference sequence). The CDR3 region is CASSLGTATNEKLFF. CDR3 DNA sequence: TGTGCCAGCAGCTTAGGGACAGCAACTAATGAAAAACTGTTTTTT.

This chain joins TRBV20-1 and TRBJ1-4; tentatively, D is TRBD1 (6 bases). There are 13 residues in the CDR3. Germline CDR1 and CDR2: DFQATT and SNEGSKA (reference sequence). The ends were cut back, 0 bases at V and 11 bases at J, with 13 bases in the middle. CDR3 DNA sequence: TGCAGTGCTAGAGATGAGGGGGAAACTAAACTGTTTTTT. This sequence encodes CSARDEGETKLFF.

The CDR3 spells CAISGGRNQETQYF. CDR3 nucleotide sequence: TGTGCCATCTCGGGGGGACGCAACCAAGAGACCCAGTACTTC. The rearrangement joins TRBV10-3 to TRBJ2-5, with 7 bases fitting TRBD2. Germline V gives CDR1 ENHRY, CDR2 SYGVKD. This CDR3 is 14 amino acids long. With 8 bases clipped from V and 0 bases from J, the junction kept 6 bases outside the gene matches.

The CDR3 reads CSAQPTASANEKLFF. In DNA, the CDR3 is TGCAGTGCTCAGCCTACAGCATCGGCTAATGAAAAACTGTTTTTT. The rearrangement joins TRBV20-1 to TRBJ1-4, with D uncertain. Per germline, CDR1 DFQATT and CDR2 SNEGSKA (reference sequence). The V gene lost 5 bases and the J gene lost 3 bases, with 16 bases spanning the gap. The CDR3 consists of 15 residues.

CDR3 sequence (DNA): TGTGCCAGCAGCCAAGGGACAGGGCCTTACGAGCAGTACTTC. The encoded protein is CASSQGTGPYEQYF. The chain couples TRBV2 to TRBJ2-7, with 9 bases that match TRBD1. V trimming: 6 bases; J trimming: 4 bases; junction bases outside the gene matches: 7. Germline V gene data show CDR1 as SNHLY and CDR2 as FYNNEI. This CDR3 is 14 amino acids long.

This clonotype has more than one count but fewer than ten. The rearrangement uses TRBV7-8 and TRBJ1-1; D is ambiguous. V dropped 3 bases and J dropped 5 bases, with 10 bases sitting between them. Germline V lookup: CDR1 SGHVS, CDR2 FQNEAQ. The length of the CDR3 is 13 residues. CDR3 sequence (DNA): TGTGCCAGCAGCTTTGCCGGGGAAACTGAAGCTTTCTTT. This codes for CASSFAGETEAFF.

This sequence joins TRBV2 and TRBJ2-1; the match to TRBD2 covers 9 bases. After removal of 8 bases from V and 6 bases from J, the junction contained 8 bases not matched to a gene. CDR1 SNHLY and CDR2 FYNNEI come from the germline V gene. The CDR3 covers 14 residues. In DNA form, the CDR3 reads TGTGCCAGCCCGGGACTAGCTACCGGCAATGAGCAGTTCTTC. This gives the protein CASPGLATGNEQFF.

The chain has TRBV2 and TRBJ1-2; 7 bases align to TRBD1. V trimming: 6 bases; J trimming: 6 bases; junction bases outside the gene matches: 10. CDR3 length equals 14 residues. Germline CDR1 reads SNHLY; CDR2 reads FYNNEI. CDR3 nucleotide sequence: TGTGCCAGCAGCGTTGCGCGCGGGACAGATGGCTACACCTTC. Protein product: CASSVARGTDGYTF.

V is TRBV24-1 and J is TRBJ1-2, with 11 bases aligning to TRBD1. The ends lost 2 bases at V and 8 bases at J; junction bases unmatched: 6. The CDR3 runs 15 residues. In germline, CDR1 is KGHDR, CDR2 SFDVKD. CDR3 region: CATSDSGTGGGGYTF. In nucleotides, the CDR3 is TGTGCCACCAGTGATTCCGGGACAGGGGGTGGCGGCTACACCTTC.

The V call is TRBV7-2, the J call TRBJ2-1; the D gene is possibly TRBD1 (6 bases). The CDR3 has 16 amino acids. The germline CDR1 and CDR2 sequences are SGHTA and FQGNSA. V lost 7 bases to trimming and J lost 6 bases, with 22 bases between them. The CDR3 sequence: CASTVFITGISNEQFF. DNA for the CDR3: TGTGCCAGCACCGTTTTCATCACAGGGATCTCCAATGAGCAGTTCTTC.

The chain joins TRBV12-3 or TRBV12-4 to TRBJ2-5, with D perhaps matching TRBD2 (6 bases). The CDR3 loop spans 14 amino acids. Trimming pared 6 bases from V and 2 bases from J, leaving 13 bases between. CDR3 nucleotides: TGTGCCAGCAGCCCCACTAGCCTTCAAGAGACCCAGTACTTC. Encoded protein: CASSPTSLQETQYF.

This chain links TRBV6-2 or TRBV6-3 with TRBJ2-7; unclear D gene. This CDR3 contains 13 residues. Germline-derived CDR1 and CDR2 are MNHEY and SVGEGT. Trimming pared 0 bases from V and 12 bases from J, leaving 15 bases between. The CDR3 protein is CASSYSNTRLGYF. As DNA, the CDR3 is TGTGCCAGCAGTTACTCGAACACTCGGCTGGGGTACTTC.

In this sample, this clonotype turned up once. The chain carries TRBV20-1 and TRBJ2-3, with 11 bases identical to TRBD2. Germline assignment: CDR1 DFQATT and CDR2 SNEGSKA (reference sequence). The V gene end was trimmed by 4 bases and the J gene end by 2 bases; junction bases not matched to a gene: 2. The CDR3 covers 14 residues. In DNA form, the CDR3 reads TGCAGTGCTACTAGCGGGGGGTTCACAGATACGCAGTATTTT. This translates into CSATSGGFTDTQYF.

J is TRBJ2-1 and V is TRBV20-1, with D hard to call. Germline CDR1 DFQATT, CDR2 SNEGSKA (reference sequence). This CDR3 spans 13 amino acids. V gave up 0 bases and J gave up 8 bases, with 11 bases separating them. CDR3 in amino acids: CSARDVQAHEQFF. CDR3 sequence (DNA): TGCAGTGCTAGAGATGTCCAGGCCCATGAGCAGTTCTTC.

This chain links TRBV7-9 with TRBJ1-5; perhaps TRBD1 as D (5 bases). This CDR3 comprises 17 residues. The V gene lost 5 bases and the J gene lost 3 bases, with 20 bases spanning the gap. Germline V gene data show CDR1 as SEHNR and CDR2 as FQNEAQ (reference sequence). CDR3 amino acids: CASSPMRGQGNNQPQHF. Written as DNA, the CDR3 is TGTGCCAGCAGCCCGATGAGAGGGCAGGGAAACAATCAGCCCCAGCATTTT.

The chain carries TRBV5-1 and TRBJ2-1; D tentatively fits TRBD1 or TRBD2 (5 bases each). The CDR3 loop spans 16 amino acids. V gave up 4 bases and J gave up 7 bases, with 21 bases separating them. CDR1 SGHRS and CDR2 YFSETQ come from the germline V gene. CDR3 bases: TGCGCCAGCAGCATTGACCGGGACCACCATCAGAATGAGCAGTTCTTC. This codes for CASSIDRDHHQNEQFF.

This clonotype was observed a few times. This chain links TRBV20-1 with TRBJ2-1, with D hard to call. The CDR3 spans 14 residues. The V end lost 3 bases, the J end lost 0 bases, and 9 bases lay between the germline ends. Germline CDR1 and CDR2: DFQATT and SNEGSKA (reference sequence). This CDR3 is CSASSRVSYNEQFF. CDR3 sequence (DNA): TGCAGTGCTAGCTCGAGAGTCTCCTACAATGAGCAGTTCTTC.

CDR3 DNA sequence: TGTGCCAGCAGCCAATCCGGGACTTGGGCGGGCAATGAGCAGTTCTTC. Protein sequence: CASSQSGTWAGNEQFF. J is TRBJ2-1 and V is TRBV14; D is perhaps TRBD2 (6 bases). This CDR3 has 16 residues. V was pared by 2 bases and J by 6 bases, with 17 bases between. CDR1 is SGHDN and CDR2 is FVKESK in the germline V gene.

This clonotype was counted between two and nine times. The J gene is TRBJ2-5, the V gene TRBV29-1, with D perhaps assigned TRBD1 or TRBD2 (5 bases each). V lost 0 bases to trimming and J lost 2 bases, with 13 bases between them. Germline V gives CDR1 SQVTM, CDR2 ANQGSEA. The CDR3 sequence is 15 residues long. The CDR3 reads CSVEDAGTEQETQYF. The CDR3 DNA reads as TGCAGCGTTGAAGATGCCGGGACGGAACAAGAGACCCAGTACTTC.

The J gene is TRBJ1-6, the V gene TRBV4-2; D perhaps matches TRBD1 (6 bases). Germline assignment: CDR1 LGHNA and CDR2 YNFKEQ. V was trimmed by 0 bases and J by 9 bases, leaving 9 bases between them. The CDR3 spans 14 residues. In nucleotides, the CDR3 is TGTGCCAGCAGCCAAGATCAGGGGTCTTCACCCCTCCACTTT. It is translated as CASSQDQGSSPLHF.

The CDR3 nucleotides read TGTGCCAGAACAGACCGGGAGGGTGAGCAGTTCTTC. Translated, it gives CARTDREGEQFF. V gene TRBV6-1 combines with J gene TRBJ2-1; 8 bases fit TRBD2. Germline-derived CDR1 and CDR2 are MNHNS and SASEGT. The V gene end was trimmed by 9 bases and the J gene end by 9 bases; junction bases not matched to a gene: 7. This CDR3 is built from 12 residues.

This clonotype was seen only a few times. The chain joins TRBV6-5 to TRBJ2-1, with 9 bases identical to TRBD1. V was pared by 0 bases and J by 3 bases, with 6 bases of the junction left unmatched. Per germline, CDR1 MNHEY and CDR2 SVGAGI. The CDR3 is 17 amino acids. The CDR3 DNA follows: TGTGCCAGCAGTTACTCTATCTGGACAGGGGTCTACAATGAGCAGTTCTTC. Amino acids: CASSYSIWTGVYNEQFF.

The CDR3 region is CASSPEGQVFSPYGYTF. The CDR3 region has the DNA TGTGCCAGCAGCCCCGAGGGACAGGTCTTTTCCCCCTATGGCTACACCTTC. V gene TRBV6-1 combines with J gene TRBJ1-2; 8 bases align to TRBD1. This CDR3 is 17 amino acids long. J gave up 4 bases and V 6 bases, and 16 bases lay outside the gene matches. Germline V gives CDR1 MNHNS, CDR2 SASEGT.

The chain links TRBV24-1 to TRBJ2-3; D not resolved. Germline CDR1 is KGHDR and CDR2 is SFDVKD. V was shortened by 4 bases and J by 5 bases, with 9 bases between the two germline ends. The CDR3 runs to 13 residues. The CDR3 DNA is TGTGCCACCAGTGAAGGGTTGAGAGATACGCAGTATTTT. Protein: CATSEGLRDTQYF.

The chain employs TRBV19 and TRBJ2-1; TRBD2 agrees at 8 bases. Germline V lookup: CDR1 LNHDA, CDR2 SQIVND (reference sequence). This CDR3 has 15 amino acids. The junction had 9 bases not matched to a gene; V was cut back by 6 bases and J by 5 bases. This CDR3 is CASRLPGLVNNEQFF. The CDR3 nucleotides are TGTGCCAGTAGACTGCCGGGACTAGTGAACAATGAGCAGTTCTTC. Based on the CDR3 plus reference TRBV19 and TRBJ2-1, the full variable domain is DGGITQSPKYLFRKEGQNVTLSCEQNLNHDAMYWYRQDPGQGLRLIYYSQIVNDFQKGDIAEGYSVSREKKESFPLTVTSAQKNPTAFYLCASRLPGLVNNEQFFGPGTRLTVL.